This TCR beta chain stems from a study of cytomegalovirus exposure and HLA in healthy donors. The length of the CDR3 is 16 residues. CDR1 ENHRY and CDR2 SYGVKD come from the germline V gene. V was pared by 5 bases and J by 9 bases, with 15 bases of the junction left unmatched. The PCR had 60 Vbeta and 13 Jbeta primers. Profiled with immunoSEQ multiplex PCR; TCRdb holds only in-frame clones, not every one. This table has hundreds of thousands of clones, around 90% appearing once. Study results and limitations: In vitro checks showed that a few CMV-associated chains really do target CMV antigens. Most TCRs appeared rarely, but some public TCRs recurred in many donors.

Of note for this clone: No antigen is known for it.

The sequenced sample consisted of PBMCs. The receptor was isolated from a woman aged 18-29 years in good health and CMV-seronegative. The chain is built from TRBV10-3 and TRBJ2-1, with TRBD2 matching over 8 bases. CDR3 in amino acids: CAISSSGAAYPSEQFF. The CDR3 DNA follows: TGTGCCATCAGTAGTAGCGGGGCGGCCTATCCAAGTGAGCAGTTCTTC.